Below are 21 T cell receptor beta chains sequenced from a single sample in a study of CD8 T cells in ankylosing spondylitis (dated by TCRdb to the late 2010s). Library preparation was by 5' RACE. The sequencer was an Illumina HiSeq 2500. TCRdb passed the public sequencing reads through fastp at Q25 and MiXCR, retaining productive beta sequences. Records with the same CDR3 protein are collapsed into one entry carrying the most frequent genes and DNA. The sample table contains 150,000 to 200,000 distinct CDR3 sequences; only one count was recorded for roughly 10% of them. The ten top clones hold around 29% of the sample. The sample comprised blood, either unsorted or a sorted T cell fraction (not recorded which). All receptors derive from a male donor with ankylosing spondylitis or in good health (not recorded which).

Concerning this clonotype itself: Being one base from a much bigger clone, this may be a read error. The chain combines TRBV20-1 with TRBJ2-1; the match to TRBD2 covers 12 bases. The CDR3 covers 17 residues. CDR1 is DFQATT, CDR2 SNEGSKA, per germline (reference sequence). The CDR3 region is CCARELRLAGADNEQFF. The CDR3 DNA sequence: TGCTGTGCTAGAGAGCTCCGACTAGCGGGAGCGGACAATGAGCAGTTCTTC.

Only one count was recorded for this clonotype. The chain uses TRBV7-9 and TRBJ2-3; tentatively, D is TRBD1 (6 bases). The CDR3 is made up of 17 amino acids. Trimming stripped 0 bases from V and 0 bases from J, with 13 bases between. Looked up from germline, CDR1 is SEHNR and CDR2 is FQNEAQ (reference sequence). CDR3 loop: CASSLAQGWTSTDTQYF. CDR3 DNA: TGTGCCAGCAGCTTAGCGCAGGGGTGGACTAGCACAGATACGCAGTATTTT.

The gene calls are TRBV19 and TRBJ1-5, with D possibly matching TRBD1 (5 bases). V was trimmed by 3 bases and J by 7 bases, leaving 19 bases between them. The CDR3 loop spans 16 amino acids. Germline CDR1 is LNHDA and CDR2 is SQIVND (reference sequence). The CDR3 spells CASSIVGRTTGQPQHF. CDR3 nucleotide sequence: TGTGCCAGTAGTATCGTGGGACGCACAACGGGACAGCCCCAGCATTTT.

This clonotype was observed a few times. This chain's CDR3 is CASSLGARGLTGELFF. CDR3 DNA: TGTGCCAGCAGCTTAGGAGCTAGAGGGCTCACCGGGGAGCTGTTTTTT. The gene calls are TRBV7-8 and TRBJ2-2; D possibly corresponds to TRBD2 (5 bases). This CDR3 has 16 amino acids. Deletions cut 1 base from V and 4 bases from J, with 13 bases between. Germline assignment: CDR1 SGHVS and CDR2 FQNEAQ.

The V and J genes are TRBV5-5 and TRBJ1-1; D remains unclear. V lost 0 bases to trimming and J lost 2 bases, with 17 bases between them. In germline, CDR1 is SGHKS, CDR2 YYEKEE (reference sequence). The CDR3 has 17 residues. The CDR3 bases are TGTGCCAGCAGCTTGGGGGCCCTTCCACCCCTCAACACTGAAGCTTTCTTT. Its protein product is CASSLGALPPLNTEAFF.

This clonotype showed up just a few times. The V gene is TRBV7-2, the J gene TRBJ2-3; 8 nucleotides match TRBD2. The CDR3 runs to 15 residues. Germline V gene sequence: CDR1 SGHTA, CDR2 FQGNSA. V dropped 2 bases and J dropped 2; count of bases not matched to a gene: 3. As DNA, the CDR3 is TGTGCCAGCAGCTTACAGCGGGGGACCACAGATACGCAGTATTTT. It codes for CASSLQRGTTDTQYF. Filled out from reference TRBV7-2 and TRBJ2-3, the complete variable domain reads GAGVSQSPSNKVTEKGKDVELRCDPISGHTALYWYRQSLGQGLEFLIYFQGNSAPDKSGLPSDRFSAERTGGSVSTLTIQRTQQEDSAVYLCASSLQRGTTDTQYFGPGTRLTVL.

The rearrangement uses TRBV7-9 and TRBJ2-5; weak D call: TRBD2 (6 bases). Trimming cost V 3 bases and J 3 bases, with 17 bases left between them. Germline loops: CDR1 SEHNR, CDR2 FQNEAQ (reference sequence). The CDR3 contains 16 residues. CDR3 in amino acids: CASSFGSALEKETQYF. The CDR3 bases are TGTGCCAGCAGCTTCGGGAGCGCCTTGGAGAAAGAGACCCAGTACTTC.

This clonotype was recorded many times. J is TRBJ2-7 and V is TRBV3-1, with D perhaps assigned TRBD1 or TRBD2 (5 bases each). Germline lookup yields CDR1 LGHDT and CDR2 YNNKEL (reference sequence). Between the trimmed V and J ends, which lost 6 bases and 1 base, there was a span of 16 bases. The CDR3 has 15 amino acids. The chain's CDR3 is CASSRTGPTSYEQYF. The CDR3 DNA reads TGTGCCAGCAGTCGAACGGGACCTACTTCCTACGAGCAGTACTTC.

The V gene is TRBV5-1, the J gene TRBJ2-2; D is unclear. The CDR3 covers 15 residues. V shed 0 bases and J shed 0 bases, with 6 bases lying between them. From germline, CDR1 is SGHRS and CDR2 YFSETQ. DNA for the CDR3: TGCGCCAGCAGCTTGGGAACAGCGAACACCGGGGAGCTGTTTTTT. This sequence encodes CASSLGTANTGELFF.

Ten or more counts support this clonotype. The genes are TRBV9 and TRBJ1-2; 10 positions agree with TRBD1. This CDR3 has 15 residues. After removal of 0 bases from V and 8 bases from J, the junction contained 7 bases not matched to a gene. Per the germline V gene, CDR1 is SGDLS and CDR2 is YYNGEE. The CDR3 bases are TGTGCCAGCAGCGTAGGGTACGGGACAGGGGACGGCTACACCTTC. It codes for CASSVGYGTGDGYTF.

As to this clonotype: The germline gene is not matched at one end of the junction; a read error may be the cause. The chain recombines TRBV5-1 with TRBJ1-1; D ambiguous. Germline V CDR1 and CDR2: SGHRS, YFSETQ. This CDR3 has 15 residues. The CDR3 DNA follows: TGCGCCAGCAGCTTGGGACAAAGCGGTGGCACTGCAGCTTTCTTT. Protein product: CASSLGQSGGTAAFF.

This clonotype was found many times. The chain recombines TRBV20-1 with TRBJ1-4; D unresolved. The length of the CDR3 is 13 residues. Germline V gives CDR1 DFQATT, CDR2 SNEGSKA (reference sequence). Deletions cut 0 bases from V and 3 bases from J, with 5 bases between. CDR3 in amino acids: CSARDLANEKLFF. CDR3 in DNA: TGCAGTGCTAGAGATCTGGCTAATGAAAAACTGTTTTTT.

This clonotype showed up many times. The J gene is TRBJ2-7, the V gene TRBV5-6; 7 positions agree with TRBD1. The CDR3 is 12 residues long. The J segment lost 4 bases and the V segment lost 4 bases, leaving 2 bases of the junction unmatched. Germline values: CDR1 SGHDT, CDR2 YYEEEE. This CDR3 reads CASSRGQYEQYF. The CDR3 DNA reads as TGTGCCAGCAGCCGGGGACAGTACGAGCAGTACTTC.

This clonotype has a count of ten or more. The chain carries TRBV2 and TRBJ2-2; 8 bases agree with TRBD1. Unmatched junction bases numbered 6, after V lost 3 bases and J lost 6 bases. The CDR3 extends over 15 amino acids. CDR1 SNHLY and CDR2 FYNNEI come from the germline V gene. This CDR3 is CASSEAGGLPGELFF. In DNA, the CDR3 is TGTGCCAGCAGTGAGGCAGGGGGCCTTCCCGGGGAGCTGTTTTTT. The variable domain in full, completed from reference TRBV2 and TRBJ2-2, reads EPEVTQTPSHQVTQMGQEVILRCVPISNHLYFYWYRQILGQKVEFLVSFYNNEISEKSEIFDDQFSVERPDGSNFTLKIRSTKLEDSAMYFCASSEAGGLPGELFFGEGSRLTVL.

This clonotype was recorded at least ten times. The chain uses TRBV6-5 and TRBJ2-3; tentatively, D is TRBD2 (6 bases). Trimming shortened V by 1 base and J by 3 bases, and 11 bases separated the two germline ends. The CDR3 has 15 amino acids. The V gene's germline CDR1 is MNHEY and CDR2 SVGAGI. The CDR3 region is CASSYYAGRTDTQYF. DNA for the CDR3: TGTGCCAGCAGTTACTATGCAGGGAGGACAGATACGCAGTATTTT.

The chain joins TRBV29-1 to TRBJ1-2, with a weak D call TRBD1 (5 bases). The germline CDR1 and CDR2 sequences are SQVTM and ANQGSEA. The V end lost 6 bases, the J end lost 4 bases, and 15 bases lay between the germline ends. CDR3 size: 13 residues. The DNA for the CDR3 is TGCAGCGTGGAAAGGGGTAGGGGCTATGGCTACACCTTC. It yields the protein CSVERGRGYGYTF.

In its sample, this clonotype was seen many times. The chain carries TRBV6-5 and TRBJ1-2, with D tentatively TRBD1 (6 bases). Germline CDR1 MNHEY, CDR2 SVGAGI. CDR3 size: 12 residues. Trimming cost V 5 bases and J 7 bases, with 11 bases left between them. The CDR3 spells CASSPQGLGYTF. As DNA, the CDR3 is TGTGCCAGCAGTCCACAGGGTCTTGGCTACACCTTC.

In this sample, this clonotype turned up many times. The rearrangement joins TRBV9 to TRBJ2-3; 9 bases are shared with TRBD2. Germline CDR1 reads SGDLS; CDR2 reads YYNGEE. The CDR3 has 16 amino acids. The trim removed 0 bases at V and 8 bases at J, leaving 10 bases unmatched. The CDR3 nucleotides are TGTGCCAGCAGCGTAGTTGGCGGGGGGGCCGATCGTACGCAGTATTTT. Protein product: CASSVVGGGADRTQYF.

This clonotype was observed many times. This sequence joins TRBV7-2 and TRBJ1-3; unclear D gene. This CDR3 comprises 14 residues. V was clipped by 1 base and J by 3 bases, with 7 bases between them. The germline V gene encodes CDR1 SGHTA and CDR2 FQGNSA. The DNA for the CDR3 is TGTGCCAGCAGCTTAGGGACCGTTGGAAACACCATATATTTT. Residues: CASSLGTVGNTIYF.

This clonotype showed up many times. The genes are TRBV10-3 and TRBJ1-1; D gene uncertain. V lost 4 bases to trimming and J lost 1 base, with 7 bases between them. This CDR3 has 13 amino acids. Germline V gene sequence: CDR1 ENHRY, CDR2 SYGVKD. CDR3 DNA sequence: TGTGCCATCAGTGTGGTCAGGAACACTGAAGCTTTCTTT. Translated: CAISVVRNTEAFF.

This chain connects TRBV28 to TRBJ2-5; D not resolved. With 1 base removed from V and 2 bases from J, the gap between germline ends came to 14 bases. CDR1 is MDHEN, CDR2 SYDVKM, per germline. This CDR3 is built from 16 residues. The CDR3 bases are TGTGCCAGCAGTTTATTTGGGCGAAGGATTCAAGAGACCCAGTACTTC. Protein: CASSLFGRRIQETQYF.